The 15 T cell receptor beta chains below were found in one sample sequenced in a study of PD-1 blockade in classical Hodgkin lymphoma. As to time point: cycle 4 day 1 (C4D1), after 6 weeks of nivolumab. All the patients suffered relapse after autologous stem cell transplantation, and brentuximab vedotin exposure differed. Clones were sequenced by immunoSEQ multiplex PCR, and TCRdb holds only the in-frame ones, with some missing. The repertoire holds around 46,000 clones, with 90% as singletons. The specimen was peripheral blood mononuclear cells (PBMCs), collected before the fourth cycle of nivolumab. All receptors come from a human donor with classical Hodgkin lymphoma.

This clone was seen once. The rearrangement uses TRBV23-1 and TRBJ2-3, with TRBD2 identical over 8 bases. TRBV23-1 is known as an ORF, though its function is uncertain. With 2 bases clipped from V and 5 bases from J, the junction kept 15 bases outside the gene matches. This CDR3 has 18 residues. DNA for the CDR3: TGCGCCAGCAGTCAACCCCCCCTAGCGGGCGAATTGGAAGATACGCAGTATTTT. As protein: CASSQPPLAGELEDTQYF.

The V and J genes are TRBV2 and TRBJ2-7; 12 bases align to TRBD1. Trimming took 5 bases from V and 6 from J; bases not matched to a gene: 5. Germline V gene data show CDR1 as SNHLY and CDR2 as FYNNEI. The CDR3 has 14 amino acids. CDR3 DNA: TGTGCCAGCAGTTGGGACAGGGGGCGCCTCGAGCAGTACTTC. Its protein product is CASSWDRGRLEQYF.

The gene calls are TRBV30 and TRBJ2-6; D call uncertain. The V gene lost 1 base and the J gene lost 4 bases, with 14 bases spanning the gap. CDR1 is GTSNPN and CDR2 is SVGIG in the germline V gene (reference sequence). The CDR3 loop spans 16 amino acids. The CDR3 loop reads CAWSAPRPSGANVLTF. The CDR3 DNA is TGTGCCTGGAGTGCCCCAAGACCTTCCGGGGCCAACGTCCTGACTTTC.

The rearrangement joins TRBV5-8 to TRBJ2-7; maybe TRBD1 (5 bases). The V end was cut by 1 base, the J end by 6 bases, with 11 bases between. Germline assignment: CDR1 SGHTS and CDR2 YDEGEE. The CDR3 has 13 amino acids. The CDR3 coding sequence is TGTGCCAGCAGCTTGCACAGGCAGATCGAGCAGTACTTC. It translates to CASSLHRQIEQYF.

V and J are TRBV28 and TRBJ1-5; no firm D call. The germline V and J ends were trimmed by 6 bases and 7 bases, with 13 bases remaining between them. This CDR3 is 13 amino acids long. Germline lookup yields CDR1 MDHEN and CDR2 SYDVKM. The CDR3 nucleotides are TGTGCCAGCAGCCTGGTCCAGGTCCAGCCCCAGCATTTT. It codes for CASSLVQVQPQHF.

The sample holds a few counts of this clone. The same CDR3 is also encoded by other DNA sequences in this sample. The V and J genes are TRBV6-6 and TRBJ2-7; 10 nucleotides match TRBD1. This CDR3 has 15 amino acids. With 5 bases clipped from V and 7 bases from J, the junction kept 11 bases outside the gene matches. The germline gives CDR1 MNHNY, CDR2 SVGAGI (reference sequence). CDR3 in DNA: TGTGCCAGCAGTCCGAGGGACAGGGGACATCGTGAGCAGTACTTC. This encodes CASSPRDRGHREQYF.

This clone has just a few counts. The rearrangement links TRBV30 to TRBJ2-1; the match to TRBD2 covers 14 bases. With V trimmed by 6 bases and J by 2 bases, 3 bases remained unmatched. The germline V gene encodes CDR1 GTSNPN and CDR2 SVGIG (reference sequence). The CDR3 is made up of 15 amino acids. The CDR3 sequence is CACRLAGGAYNEQFF. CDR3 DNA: TGTGCCTGCCGACTAGCGGGAGGGGCCTACAATGAGCAGTTCTTC. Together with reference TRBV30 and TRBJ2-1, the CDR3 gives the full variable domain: SQTIHQWPATLVQPVGSPLSLECTVEGTSNPNLYWYRQAAGRGLQLLFYSVGIGQISSEVPQNLSASRPQDRQFILSSKKLLLSDSGFYLCACRLAGGAYNEQFFGPGTRLTVL.

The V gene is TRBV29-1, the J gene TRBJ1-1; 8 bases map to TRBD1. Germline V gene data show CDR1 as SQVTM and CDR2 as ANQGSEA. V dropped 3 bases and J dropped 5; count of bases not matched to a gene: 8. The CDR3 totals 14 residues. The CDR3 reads CSVEARTGWTEAFF. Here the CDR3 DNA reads TGCAGCGTTGAGGCCCGGACAGGGTGGACTGAAGCTTTCTTT.

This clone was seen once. CDR3 sequence (DNA): TGTGCCACCAGCAGATATGTCGGGGACACCAAAAACATTCAGTACTTC. Its protein is CATSRYVGDTKNIQYF. This chain uses TRBV15 with TRBJ2-4, with D possibly matching TRBD1 (6 bases). CDR1 is LNHNV, CDR2 YYDKDF, per germline (reference sequence). The germline V and J ends were trimmed by 2 bases and 2 bases, with 13 bases remaining between them. This CDR3 has 16 residues.

In nucleotides, the CDR3 is TGTGCCACCAGCAGAGGCAGGGATCAGTATTTT. Its protein is CATSRGRDQYF. This chain joins TRBV15 and TRBJ2-3, with TRBD1 as a possible D gene (5 bases). V was trimmed by 1 base and J by 12 bases, leaving 8 bases between them. There are 11 residues in the CDR3. The germline gives CDR1 LNHNV, CDR2 YYDKDF (reference sequence).

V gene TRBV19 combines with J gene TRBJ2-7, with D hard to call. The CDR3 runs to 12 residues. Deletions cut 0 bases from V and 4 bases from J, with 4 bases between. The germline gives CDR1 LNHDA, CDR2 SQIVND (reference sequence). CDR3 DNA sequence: TGTGCCAGTAGTATAGACGGGTACGAGCAGTACTTC. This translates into CASSIDGYEQYF.

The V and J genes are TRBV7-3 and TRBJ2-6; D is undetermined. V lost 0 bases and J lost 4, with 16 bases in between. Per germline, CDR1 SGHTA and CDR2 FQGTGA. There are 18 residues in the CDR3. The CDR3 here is CASSLTLLGSTGANVLTF. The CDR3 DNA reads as TGTGCCAGCAGCTTAACGCTATTGGGGTCAACGGGGGCCAACGTCCTGACTTTC.

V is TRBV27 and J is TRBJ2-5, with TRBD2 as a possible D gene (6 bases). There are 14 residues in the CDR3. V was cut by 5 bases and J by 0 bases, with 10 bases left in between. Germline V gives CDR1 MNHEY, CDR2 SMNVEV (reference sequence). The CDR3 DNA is TGTGCCAGCAGTCATCTAGCGCACCAAGAGACCCAGTACTTC. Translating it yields CASSHLAHQETQYF.

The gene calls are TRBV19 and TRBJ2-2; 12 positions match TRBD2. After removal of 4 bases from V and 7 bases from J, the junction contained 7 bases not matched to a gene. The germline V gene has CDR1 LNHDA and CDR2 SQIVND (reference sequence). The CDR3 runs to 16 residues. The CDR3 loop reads CASSTLAGGGSGELFF. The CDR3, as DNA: TGTGCCAGTAGTACACTAGCGGGAGGCGGGAGCGGGGAGCTGTTTTTT.

In DNA, the CDR3 is TGTGCCAGCAGTGAAGCGCTGGCGGGAGGCTATTCCTACGAGCAGTACTTC. Translation gives CASSEALAGGYSYEQYF. The chain is built from TRBV6-1 and TRBJ2-7, with 8 bases fitting TRBD2. The germline CDR1 and CDR2 sequences are MNHNS and SASEGT. The V gene end was trimmed by 0 bases and the J gene end by 1 base; junction bases not matched to a gene: 8. The CDR3 loop spans 17 amino acids.